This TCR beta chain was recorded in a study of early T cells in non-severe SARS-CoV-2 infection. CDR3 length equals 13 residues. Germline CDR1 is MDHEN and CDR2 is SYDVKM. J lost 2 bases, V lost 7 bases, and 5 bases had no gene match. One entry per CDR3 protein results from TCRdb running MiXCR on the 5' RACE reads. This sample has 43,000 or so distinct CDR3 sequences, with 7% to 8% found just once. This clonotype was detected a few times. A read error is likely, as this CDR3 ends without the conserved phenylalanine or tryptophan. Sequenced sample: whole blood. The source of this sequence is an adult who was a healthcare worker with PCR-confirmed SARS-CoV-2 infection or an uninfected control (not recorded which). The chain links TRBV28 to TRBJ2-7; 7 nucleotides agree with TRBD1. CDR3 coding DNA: TGTGCCAGCACGAGAAGGGGGCCCTACGAGCAGTACTCC. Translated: CASTRRGPYEQYS.